The 21 T cell receptor beta chains given below trace back to one sample, sequenced in a study of somatic mutations in cytotoxic T cells in rheumatoid arthritis (dated by TCRdb to 2016 to 2017). Library construction relied on the immunoSEQ multiplex PCR assay. This immuneACCESS table, as held by TCRdb, lists in-frame sequences with V and J called but not all clones. Of the missing ones, under half trace to an unresolved V gene in checked studies; the others have no known cause. The sample contains approximately 23,000 clones, about 77% of them found a single time. Roughly 12% of the sample is held by the ten biggest clonotypes. Sequenced sample: CD8+ T cells sorted from blood. The receptors originated from an adult with rheumatoid arthritis.

The chain uses TRBV30 and TRBJ2-3; 7 bases are shared with TRBD1. Trimming at V came to 7 bases and at J to 1 base, leaving 2 bases not matched to a gene. The CDR3 is 12 amino acids. Germline loops: CDR1 GTSNPN, CDR2 SVGIG (reference sequence). The CDR3 loop reads CAYGTGTDTQYF. The CDR3 DNA is TGTGCCTACGGGACAGGCACAGATACGCAGTATTTT.

Details on this clone: The same CDR3 arises from other DNA sequences in this sample as well. The CDR3 bases are TGCGCCAGCAGCCCGGCGGGGAACAATGAGCAGTTCTTC. Translation: CASSPAGNNEQFF. The rearrangement uses TRBV5-1 and TRBJ2-1; D possibly corresponds to TRBD2 (6 bases). V lost 4 bases and J 5 bases, leaving 10 bases between the germline ends. Germline V lookup: CDR1 SGHRS, CDR2 YFSETQ. There are 13 residues in the CDR3.

The V and J genes are TRBV14 and TRBJ1-2, with D unresolved. V dropped 1 base and J dropped 6 bases, with 12 bases sitting between them. Germline values: CDR1 SGHDN, CDR2 FVKESK. The length of the CDR3 is 14 residues. The DNA of the CDR3 is TGTGCCAGCAGCCAAGTGTGGGGAGTCGATGGCTACACCTTC. The encoded protein is CASSQVWGVDGYTF.

Sample share makes this clone medium-sized. J is TRBJ2-2 and V is TRBV5-6; perhaps TRBD1 as D (5 bases). Germline-derived CDR1 and CDR2 are SGHDT and YYEEEE. Trimming took 1 base from V and 3 from J, leaving 10 bases between them. The CDR3 contains 15 residues. The CDR3 coding sequence is TGTGCCAGCAGCTTGAAGGGGATCTACACCGGGGAGCTGTTTTTT. This gives the protein CASSLKGIYTGELFF.

This clone was picked up a small number of times. The gene calls are TRBV11-2 and TRBJ1-1, with D unresolved. The CDR3 sequence is 16 residues long. Trimming pared 0 bases from V and 1 base from J, leaving 12 bases between. Germline V lookup: CDR1 SGHAT, CDR2 FQNNGV. The CDR3 nucleotides are TGTGCCAGCAGCTTAGATCCGGTGTTGCCGAACACTGAAGCTTTCTTT. It is translated as CASSLDPVLPNTEAFF.

V is TRBV5-1 and J is TRBJ1-1, with TRBD1 as a possible D gene (5 bases). V lost 4 bases and J lost 7, with 11 bases in between. CDR3 length equals 12 residues. Germline V gives CDR1 SGHRS, CDR2 YFSETQ. The CDR3 DNA follows: TGCGCCAGCAGCGAAGGGGATTTTGAAGCTTTCTTT. Translated: CASSEGDFEAFF.

This chain connects TRBV4-1 to TRBJ1-5; D not resolved. V was pared by 0 bases and J by 2 bases, with 11 bases between. CDR3 length equals 16 residues. From germline, CDR1 is MGHRA and CDR2 YSYEKL. The chain's CDR3 is CASSQEPPRGNQPQHF. The CDR3 nucleotides read TGCGCCAGCAGCCAAGAACCGCCGCGGGGCAATCAGCCCCAGCATTTT.

The V call is TRBV27, the J call TRBJ1-5, with D tentatively TRBD1 (5 bases). V gave up 5 bases and J gave up 4 bases, with 18 bases separating them. CDR1 and CDR2 from the germline V gene are MNHEY and SMNVEV (reference sequence). The CDR3 length is 16 residues. The CDR3: CASSPRDLAGNQPQHF. As DNA, the CDR3 is TGTGCCAGCAGTCCGAGGGACCTTGCCGGTAATCAGCCCCAGCATTTT.

This chain links TRBV6-5 with TRBJ1-2; the D is unclear. The germline gives CDR1 MNHEY, CDR2 SVGAGI. This CDR3 region has 13 residues. Trimming removed 2 bases at V and 0 bases at J, with 4 bases between. In DNA form, the CDR3 reads TGTGCCAGCAGTTACAGGACTAACTATGGCTACACCTTC. Its protein product is CASSYRTNYGYTF.

J is TRBJ1-3 and V is TRBV7-2; a weak D match, TRBD1 (6 bases). V was trimmed by 2 bases and J by 6 bases, leaving 17 bases between them. CDR1 SGHTA and CDR2 FQGNSA come from the germline V gene. This CDR3 comprises 16 residues. The CDR3 region is CASSLRQGTPQNTIYF. As DNA, the CDR3 is TGTGCCAGCAGCTTAAGGCAGGGGACGCCACAAAACACCATATATTTT.

The genes are TRBV6-6 and TRBJ1-5, with D hard to call. V gave up 7 bases and J gave up 1 base, with 8 bases separating them. The CDR3 is 13 residues long. Germline values: CDR1 MNHNY, CDR2 SVGAGI (reference sequence). Written as DNA, the CDR3 is TGTGCCAGCACCCAGGCCAGCAATCAGCCCCAGCATTTT. As protein: CASTQASNQPQHF.

The chain carries TRBV6-1 and TRBJ1-2; D not certain. Germline CDR1 reads MNHNS; CDR2 reads SASEGT. The CDR3 length is 14 residues. Trimming removed 8 bases at V and 0 bases at J, with 13 bases between. CDR3 nucleotides: TGTGCCAGCGCGTCGGCATATGCTAACTATGGCTACACCTTC. Its protein product is CASASAYANYGYTF.

This clone appeared a single time. The rearrangement links TRBV19 to TRBJ2-3; TRBD1 matches 10 bases. This CDR3 contains 16 residues. Germline loops: CDR1 LNHDA, CDR2 SQIVND (reference sequence). The J segment lost 1 base and the V segment lost 3 bases, leaving 4 bases of the junction unmatched. DNA of the CDR3: TGTGCCAGTAGTATTTCGGGGACAGGGGGCACAGATACGCAGTATTTT. Protein product: CASSISGTGGTDTQYF.

The chain recombines TRBV6-1 with TRBJ2-7; 7 nucleotides line up with TRBD2. The CDR3 covers 12 residues. Trimming cost V 11 bases and J 6 bases; bases outside gene matches: 10. In germline, CDR1 is MNHNS, CDR2 SASEGT. CDR3 DNA: TGTGCCCACCCAGGAACGGGGGGCGAGCAGTACTTC. This sequence encodes CAHPGTGGEQYF.

The chain has TRBV7-9 and TRBJ1-2, with D tentatively TRBD1 (5 bases). CDR1 SEHNR and CDR2 FQNEAQ come from the germline V gene (reference sequence). V lost 3 bases and J 8 bases, leaving 10 bases between the germline ends. The CDR3 extends over 12 amino acids. Here the CDR3 DNA reads TGTGCCAGCAGCTTCTGGGACCTCGGCTACACCTTC. As protein: CASSFWDLGYTF.

The chain combines TRBV29-1 with TRBJ2-5; 9 positions match TRBD1. CDR3 size: 15 residues. J was trimmed by 3 bases and V by 7 bases; bases with no gene match: 12. Germline CDR1 reads SQVTM; CDR2 reads ANQGSEA. DNA for the CDR3: TGCAGCGCCTGGGACAGGGTAGGGGGAAAAGAGACCCAGTACTTC. This translates into CSAWDRVGGKETQYF.

DNA for the CDR3: TGTGCCAGCAGCTTAGGATCCCTTGGGGGGAGCGAGCAGTACTTC. This sequence encodes CASSLGSLGGSEQYF. The V call is TRBV7-9, the J call TRBJ2-7; the D gene is possibly TRBD2 (6 bases). Germline assignment: CDR1 SEHNR and CDR2 FQNEAQ (reference sequence). CDR3 size: 15 residues. V was clipped by 1 base and J by 6 bases, with 16 bases between them.

The rearrangement joins TRBV6-1 to TRBJ1-4, with 8 bases aligning to TRBD1. The CDR3 spans 15 residues. With V trimmed by 4 bases and J by 6 bases, 7 bases remained unmatched. Per germline, CDR1 MNHNS and CDR2 SASEGT. CDR3 protein: CASSGWTGTDEKLFF. The DNA of the CDR3 is TGTGCCAGCAGTGGGTGGACAGGGACGGATGAAAAACTGTTTTTT.

The chain joins TRBV10-2 to TRBJ1-4; D uncertain. This CDR3 is 16 amino acids long. V lost 4 bases and J 3 bases, leaving 15 bases between the germline ends. From germline, CDR1 is WSHSY and CDR2 SAAADI. The CDR3 loop is CASSVNIAVANEKLFF. CDR3 coding DNA: TGCGCCAGCAGTGTAAATATCGCCGTGGCTAATGAAAAACTGTTTTTT.

On this clone itself: This sample includes further DNA sequences coding for the same CDR3. The chain joins TRBV10-3 to TRBJ2-1; D unresolved. The CDR3 spans 13 residues. The V and J ends lost 0 bases and 4 bases respectively, with 4 bases between them. The germline gives CDR1 ENHRY, CDR2 SYGVKD. CDR3 residues: CAISESSYNEQFF. The CDR3 bases are TGTGCCATCAGTGAGTCTAGTTACAATGAGCAGTTCTTC.

This sequence joins TRBV7-3 and TRBJ2-3; D ambiguous. This CDR3 has 12 amino acids. Trimming pared 6 bases from V and 10 bases from J, leaving 14 bases between. Germline V CDR1 and CDR2: SGHTA, FQGTGA. The CDR3: CASRCRVLAQYF. For the CDR3, the DNA is TGTGCCAGCAGGTGCAGAGTTCTCGCGCAGTATTTT. The full variable domain, with the rest looked up from reference TRBV7-3 and TRBJ2-3, is GAGVSQTPSNKVTEKGKYVELRCDPISGHTALYWYRQSLGQGPEFLIYFQGTGAADDSGLPNDRFFAVRPEGSVSTLKIQRTERGDSAVYLCASRCRVLAQYFGPGTRLTVL.